The TCR beta chain under discussion was sequenced for a study of T cells in localized non-small cell lung cancer. Points from the study as a whole: In adjacent lung, a median around 55 of the top 100 tumor clones were found. In uninvolved adjacent lung, T cell clonality reached its highest value, exceeding tumor. Increased T cell density in blood showed an association with longer overall survival.

Looked up from germline, CDR1 is SGHDT and CDR2 is YYEEEE. The V end lost 0 bases, the J end lost 0 bases, and 3 bases lay between the germline ends. This CDR3 has 13 amino acids. Here immunoSEQ multiplex PCR was the method, and the copy in TCRdb shows in-frame clones only, minus some. Of some 51,000 clones in the sample, approximately 90% were seen once. For this clone: Its specificity is not known.

The receptor comes from a woman aged 40-69 years with stage I lung adenocarcinoma. The rearrangement links TRBV5-6 to TRBJ1-1; D uncertain. Here the sequenced sample was peripheral blood, taken before any cancer treatment. The CDR3 DNA reads TGTGCCAGCAGCTTGGAGCTGAACACTGAAGCTTTCTTT. This translates into CASSLELNTEAFF.